One sample yielded the 30 T cell receptor beta chains listed below, sequenced in a study of T cells in Graves' hyperthyroidism and ophthalmopathy. Amplified TCR beta CDR3 regions derived from RNA transcripts. An initial round of RT-PCR targeting the TCR CDR3 relied on the HTBI primer set. TCRdb fed the multiplex PCR reads into MiXCR, producing one record per CDR3 protein. This sample has some 560,000 distinct CDR3 sequences, with around a sixth found just once. Sequencing was carried out using blood. The receptors come from a woman younger than 45 with Graves' hyperthyroidism.

For this clonotype: This could be a read error, since a much larger clone is one nucleotide away. The chain recombines TRBV19 with TRBJ2-1; 7 bases agree with TRBD2. The V gene's germline CDR1 is LNHDA and CDR2 SQIVND (reference sequence). The CDR3 sequence is 15 residues long. V shed 0 bases and J 4 bases; nucleotides not matched to a gene: 3. CDR3 in DNA: TGTGCCAGTAGTATAGATCGGGGAGGGTACAATGAGCAGTTCTTC. Translation: CASSIDRGGYNEQFF.

This clonotype was detected ten times or more. The chain combines TRBV15 with TRBJ2-2; D is unresolved. The ends were cut back, 1 base at V and 3 bases at J, with 3 bases in the middle. There are 13 residues in the CDR3. Germline-derived CDR1 and CDR2 are LNHNV and YYDKDF (reference sequence). The CDR3 sequence is CATSRADTGELFF. The CDR3 DNA reads as TGTGCCACCAGCAGAGCAGACACCGGGGAGCTGTTTTTT.

A few counts support this clonotype. Possible read error: a much larger clone is one base away. The V gene is TRBV28, the J gene TRBJ1-4; tentatively, D is TRBD1 (6 bases). The CDR3 spans 15 residues. Germline V gene lookup returns CDR1 MDHEN and CDR2 SYDVKM. CDR3 nucleotides: TGTGCCAGCATTTCACCGGGACAACTGAATGAAAAACTGCTTTTT. Translated: CASISPGQLNEKLLF.

This clonotype has more than one count but fewer than ten. The chain joins TRBV27 to TRBJ2-3; D gene uncertain. V lost 6 bases and J 0 bases, leaving 16 bases between the germline ends. Germline V lookup: CDR1 MNHEY, CDR2 SMNVEV (reference sequence). CDR3 size: 16 residues. CDR3 sequence (DNA): TGTGCCAGCAGACCCCTCGAGGCTACCAGCACAGATACGCAGTATTTT. Protein: CASRPLEATSTDTQYF.

This clonotype was recorded at least ten times. This chain joins TRBV6-2 or TRBV6-3 and TRBJ2-2; D may match TRBD1 or TRBD2 (5 bases each). The CDR3 has 13 residues. Per germline, CDR1 MNHEY and CDR2 SVGEGT. V shed 2 bases and J shed 6 bases, with 7 bases lying between them. CDR3 DNA sequence: TGTGCCAGCAGTTACCAGGGAGCCGGGGAGCTGTTTTTT. This sequence encodes CASSYQGAGELFF.

This clonotype appeared a few times. The rearrangement links TRBV14 to TRBJ1-4; the D is unclear. V was pared by 3 bases and J by 0 bases, with 17 bases between. From germline, CDR1 is SGHDN and CDR2 FVKESK. The CDR3 sequence is 18 residues long. The CDR3 nucleotides are TGTGCCAGCAGCCAGACTCGAGGTGGCATCTCAACTAATGAAAAACTGTTTTTT. It yields the protein CASSQTRGGISTNEKLFF.

The CDR3 sequence is CASSQGTGTGASFYEQYF. CDR3 nucleotides: TGTGCCAGCAGCCAAGGAACCGGGACAGGGGCCAGCTTCTACGAGCAGTACTTC. The chain combines TRBV11-1 with TRBJ2-7; 10 bases agree with TRBD1. Trimming cost V 5 bases and J 3 bases; bases outside gene matches: 16. The germline V gene has CDR1 SGHAT and CDR2 FQDESV (reference sequence). CDR3 size: 18 residues.

This clonotype showed up many times. The rearrangement uses TRBV11-1 and TRBJ2-2, with D possibly matching TRBD1 (5 bases). Germline lookup yields CDR1 SGHAT and CDR2 FQDESV (reference sequence). The ends were cut back, 3 bases at V and 5 bases at J, with 10 bases in the middle. The CDR3 is 14 residues long. The CDR3: CASSLLQGTGELFF. The DNA of the CDR3 is TGTGCCAGCAGCTTGTTGCAGGGAACCGGGGAGCTGTTTTTT.

This clonotype has ten or more counts. This chain uses TRBV7-2 with TRBJ2-3; perhaps TRBD2 as D (6 bases). The germline V gene has CDR1 SGHTA and CDR2 FQGNSA. The V end was cut by 2 bases, the J end by 8 bases, with 8 bases between. The CDR3 is 12 amino acids. The CDR3: CASSLSGGTQYF. CDR3 nucleotides: TGTGCCAGCAGCTTATCCGGGGGTACGCAGTATTTT.

This clonotype appeared a few times. This chain uses TRBV20-1 with TRBJ1-5, with a tentative D call TRBD1 (6 bases). V was pared by 7 bases and J by 7 bases, with 14 bases between. Per germline, CDR1 DFQATT and CDR2 SNEGSKA (reference sequence). The CDR3 extends over 12 amino acids. The CDR3 bases are TGCAGTGTCGCCTCAGGGGACCAGCCCCAGCATTTT. Encoded protein: CSVASGDQPQHF.

This clonotype showed up just a few times. The chain combines TRBV9 with TRBJ2-2, with 8 positions matching TRBD2. The V and J ends lost 2 bases and 4 bases, in that order; junction bases with no gene match: 1. Germline V lookup: CDR1 SGDLS, CDR2 YYNGEE. The CDR3 sequence is 14 residues long. The CDR3 protein is CASSVSGTTGELFF. The CDR3 DNA reads TGTGCCAGCAGCGTTAGCGGGACCACCGGGGAGCTGTTTTTT.

This clonotype has more than one count but fewer than ten. The chain recombines TRBV29-1 with TRBJ1-2; the match to TRBD1 covers 11 bases. Germline V gene sequence: CDR1 SQVTM, CDR2 ANQGSEA. V lost 7 bases to trimming and J lost 5 bases; unmatched junction nucleotides: 21. CDR3 length equals 18 residues. The CDR3 loop is CSARYIVGDRGIGYGYTF. The CDR3 DNA follows: TGCAGCGCGAGATACATTGTGGGGGACAGGGGGATTGGGTATGGCTACACCTTC.

In this sample, this clonotype turned up a few times. The chain is built from TRBV27 and TRBJ1-3; D is possibly TRBD1 (5 bases). The germline V and J ends were trimmed by 6 bases and 3 bases, with 15 bases remaining between them. The CDR3 is 15 amino acids. Germline V gene data show CDR1 as MNHEY and CDR2 as SMNVEV (reference sequence). The CDR3 is CASRSIGGGGNTIYF. The CDR3 region has the DNA TGTGCCAGCAGGTCCATTGGGGGGGGTGGAAACACCATATATTTT.

This clonotype was counted at least ten times. The chain joins TRBV12-3 or TRBV12-4 to TRBJ2-3; D possibly matches TRBD1 or TRBD2 (6 bases each). This CDR3 has 16 amino acids. V was cut by 2 bases and J by 3 bases, with 15 bases left in between. The CDR3: CASSLFGGRSTDTQYF. In DNA form, the CDR3 reads TGTGCCAGCAGTTTATTCGGGGGCCGTTCGACAGATACGCAGTATTTT.

This clonotype was counted many times. This sequence joins TRBV10-3 and TRBJ2-3; 8 bases are a match to TRBD2. Germline assignment: CDR1 ENHRY and CDR2 SYGVKD. There are 16 residues in the CDR3. J lost 0 bases, V lost 0 bases, and 2 bases had no gene match. CDR3 DNA sequence: TGTGCCATCAGTGAGTCTAGCGGGATCAGCACAGATACGCAGTATTTT. It yields the protein CAISESSGISTDTQYF.

A few counts support this clonotype. The CDR3 coding sequence is TGTGCCAGCAGCCACGGGACAGGGGCGACAGATACGCAGTATTTT. Translation: CASSHGTGATDTQYF. The chain couples TRBV6-7 to TRBJ2-3; TRBD1 matches 10 bases. TRBV6-7 is labeled an ORF, and its function is uncertain. The V gene end was trimmed by 6 bases and the J gene end by 3 bases; junction bases not matched to a gene: 6. CDR3 length: 15 residues.

V usage is TRBV7-9 and J usage is TRBJ2-1, with TRBD2 matching over 11 bases. Germline CDR1 and CDR2: SEHNR and FQNEAQ (reference sequence). The CDR3 is 15 residues long. Germline trimming cut 5 bases from V and 8 bases from J; bases unmatched to any gene: 8. CDR3 sequence: CASSISGRAFDEQFF. Here the CDR3 DNA reads TGTGCCAGCAGCATTAGCGGGAGGGCCTTCGATGAGCAGTTCTTC.

This clonotype appeared a few times. The CDR3 nucleotides read TGCAGTGCTGACTCCACTCTGGGGCTAGCGGGATATGAGCAGTTCTTC. Its translation: CSADSTLGLAGYEQFF. This chain uses TRBV20-1 with TRBJ2-1, with 9 bases matching TRBD2. The CDR3 is 16 residues long. From germline, CDR1 is DFQATT and CDR2 SNEGSKA (reference sequence). V lost 5 bases to trimming and J lost 8 bases; unmatched junction nucleotides: 16.

The sample holds many counts of this clonotype. The rearrangement uses TRBV20-1 and TRBJ2-1, with TRBD2 identical over 12 bases. The J segment lost 8 bases and the V segment lost 4 bases, leaving 3 bases of the junction unmatched. The germline gives CDR1 DFQATT, CDR2 SNEGSKA (reference sequence). The CDR3 spans 13 residues. The DNA of the CDR3 is TGCAGTGCTATCCCTAGCGGGAGGGATGAGCAGTTCTTC. Translated, it gives CSAIPSGRDEQFF.

Many counts were recorded for this clonotype. This rearrangement joins TRBV2 to TRBJ1-2, with a possible D match to TRBD1 (5 bases). CDR3 length: 13 residues. V was pared by 5 bases and J by 3 bases, with 10 bases between. Germline V gives CDR1 SNHLY, CDR2 FYNNEI. CDR3 nucleotides: TGTGCCAGCAGTTGGGACCTCGACTATGGCTACACCTTC. Its translation: CASSWDLDYGYTF.

This clonotype was detected many times. This sequence joins TRBV18 and TRBJ2-7, with D possibly TRBD2 on 6 matching bases. The CDR3 extends over 13 amino acids. The germline gives CDR1 KGHSH, CDR2 LQKENI. V dropped 8 bases and J dropped 5 bases, with 16 bases sitting between them. This CDR3 reads CASTPDPGDEQYF. The CDR3 coding sequence is TGTGCCAGCACCCCGGACCCGGGGGACGAGCAGTACTTC.

This clonotype was found many times. The rearrangement joins TRBV6-2 or TRBV6-3 to TRBJ1-5; D might be TRBD1 (5 bases). The CDR3 contains 15 residues. Trimming took off 2 bases at V and 3 bases at J, with 11 bases between the two ends. The V gene's germline CDR1 is MNHEY and CDR2 SVGEGT. The CDR3 region is CASSYGGFVNQPQHF. CDR3 in DNA: TGTGCCAGCAGTTACGGGGGGTTTGTCAATCAGCCCCAGCATTTT.

This clonotype was seen ten or more times. The V call is TRBV13, the J call TRBJ1-1; 7 bases line up with TRBD1. The CDR3 is made up of 14 amino acids. CDR1 and CDR2 (germline): PRHDT, FYEKMQ (reference sequence). V dropped 5 bases and J dropped 4; count of bases not matched to a gene: 7. CDR3 protein: CASSQYRGATEAFF. As DNA, the CDR3 is TGTGCCAGCAGCCAATACAGGGGCGCCACTGAAGCTTTCTTT.

This clonotype has a handful of counts. The rearrangement links TRBV7-2 to TRBJ1-5; D not resolved. CDR3 size: 13 residues. The germline V gene encodes CDR1 SGHTA and CDR2 FQGNSA. V was shortened by 3 bases and J by 5 bases, with 8 bases between the two germline ends. The CDR3 DNA sequence: TGTGCCAGCAGCTTCCGATCGGATCAGCCCCAGCATTTT. Translated, it gives CASSFRSDQPQHF.

The chain combines TRBV12-5 with TRBJ2-7; D is ambiguous. The germline CDR1 and CDR2 sequences are LGHNT and FRNRAP. Trimming pared 2 bases from V and 4 bases from J, leaving 6 bases between. This CDR3 has 12 amino acids. DNA for the CDR3: TGTGCTAGTGGTTTGACGCAGTACGAGCAGTACTTC. Translated: CASGLTQYEQYF.

This clonotype was observed at least ten times. The chain joins TRBV2 to TRBJ1-1; a possible D gene is TRBD1 (6 bases). CDR3 length: 16 residues. CDR1 SNHLY and CDR2 FYNNEI come from the germline V gene. Deletions cut 0 bases from V and 5 bases from J, with 16 bases between. CDR3 coding DNA: TGTGCCAGCAGTGAAGCGGGGGGGCCGATGCGGACTGAAGCTTTCTTT. This gives the protein CASSEAGGPMRTEAFF.

This clonotype was seen repeatedly, ten times or more. This chain connects TRBV7-8 to TRBJ2-3; D is undetermined. V lost 4 bases and J lost 6, with 8 bases in between. Per germline, CDR1 SGHVS and CDR2 FQNEAQ. There are 12 residues in the CDR3. The chain's CDR3 is CASSSTIDTQYF. The CDR3 DNA is TGTGCCAGCAGCTCCACTATTGATACGCAGTATTTT.

A remark on this clonotype: Just one base apart from a much larger clone, this may be a read error. The genes are TRBV7-2 and TRBJ2-5, with D unresolved. Germline V gives CDR1 SGHTA, CDR2 FQGNSA. The CDR3 spans 15 residues. In nucleotides, the CDR3 is TGTGCCTGCAGCTTAGTAGGGCAGCGCCAAGAGACCCAGTACTTC. This gives the protein CACSLVGQRQETQYF. Supplemented by reference TRBV7-2 and TRBJ2-5, the full variable domain reads GAGVSQSPSNKVTEKGKDVELRCDPISGHTALYWYRQSLGQGLEFLIYFQGNSAPDKSGLPSDRFSAERTGGSVSTLTIQRTQQEDSAVYLCACSLVGQRQETQYFGPGTRLLVL.

At least ten counts were recorded for this clonotype. This sequence joins TRBV6-1 and TRBJ2-3; D assignment may be TRBD1 or TRBD2 (7 bases each). This CDR3 spans 16 amino acids. Trimming removed 9 bases from V and 0 bases from J, with 19 bases in between. Germline CDR1 is MNHNS and CDR2 is SASEGT. CDR3 in DNA: TGTGCCAGTCGGCGGGGGACAGACCTTAGCACAGATACGCAGTATTTT. Its translation: CASRRGTDLSTDTQYF.

This clonotype occurred many times. The chain has TRBV12-3 or TRBV12-4 and TRBJ2-3; D not certain. The V end lost 6 bases, the J end lost 1 base, and 14 bases lay between the germline ends. The CDR3 runs to 15 residues. The chain's CDR3 is CASSRHLRGTDTQYF. CDR3 DNA: TGTGCCAGCAGCCGACACTTAAGGGGCACAGATACGCAGTATTTT.